What follows describes a single TCR beta chain. Any history of autoimmune disease or systemic immunosuppression disqualified patients. Assay used: immunoSEQ multiplex PCR; TCRdb lists only in-frame clones, some missing. Among tens of thousands of clones listed, 75% to 90% were seen once. The data are from a study of OX40 agonist ivuxolimab in advanced cancers. Sequencing was performed on CD4+ or CD8+ T cells sorted from blood, taken in a trial of the OX40 agonist ivuxolimab. The TCR comes from an adult with an advanced solid tumor such as melanoma, head and neck, liver or kidney cancer.

The CDR3 loop is CASSIGGPRRAYNEQFF. Here the CDR3 DNA reads TGTGCCAGTAGTATAGGTGGACCGCGAAGGGCCTACAATGAGCAGTTCTTC. The chain has TRBV19 and TRBJ2-1, with no clear D. The CDR3 spans 17 residues. V was pared by 1 base and J by 2 bases, with 15 bases between. Germline V gene data show CDR1 as LNHDA and CDR2 as SQIVND (reference sequence).